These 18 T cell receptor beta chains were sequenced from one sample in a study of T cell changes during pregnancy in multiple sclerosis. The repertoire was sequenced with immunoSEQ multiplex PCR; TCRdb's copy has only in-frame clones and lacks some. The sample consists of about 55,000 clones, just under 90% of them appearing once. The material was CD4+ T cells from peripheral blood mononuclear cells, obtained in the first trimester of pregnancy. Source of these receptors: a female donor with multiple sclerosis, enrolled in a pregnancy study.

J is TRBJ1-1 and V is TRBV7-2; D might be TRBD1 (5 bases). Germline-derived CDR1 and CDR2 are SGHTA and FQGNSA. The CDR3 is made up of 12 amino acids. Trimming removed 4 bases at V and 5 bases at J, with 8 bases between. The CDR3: CASSSRVTEAFF. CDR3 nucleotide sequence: TGTGCCAGCAGCTCCAGGGTAACTGAAGCTTTCTTT.

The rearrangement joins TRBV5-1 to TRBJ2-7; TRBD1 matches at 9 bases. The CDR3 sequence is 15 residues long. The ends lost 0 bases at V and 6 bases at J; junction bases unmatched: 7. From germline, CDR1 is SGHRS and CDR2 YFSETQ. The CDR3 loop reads CASSLGDRAPGEQYF. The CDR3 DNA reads TGCGCCAGCAGCTTGGGGGACAGGGCCCCTGGCGAGCAGTACTTC.

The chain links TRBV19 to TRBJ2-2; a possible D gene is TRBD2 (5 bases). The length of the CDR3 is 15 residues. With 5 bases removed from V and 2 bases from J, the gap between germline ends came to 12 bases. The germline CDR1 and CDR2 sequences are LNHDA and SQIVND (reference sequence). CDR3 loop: CASSPWRVNTGELFF. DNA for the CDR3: TGTGCCAGTAGTCCGTGGCGGGTTAACACCGGGGAGCTGTTTTTT.

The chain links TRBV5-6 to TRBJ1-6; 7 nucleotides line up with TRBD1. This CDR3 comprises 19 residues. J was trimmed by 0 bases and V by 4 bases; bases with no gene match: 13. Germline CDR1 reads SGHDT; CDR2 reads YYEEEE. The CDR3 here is CASSLGTERVNSYNSPLHF. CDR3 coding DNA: TGTGCCAGCAGCCTCGGGACAGAAAGGGTCAACTCCTATAATTCACCCCTCCACTTT.

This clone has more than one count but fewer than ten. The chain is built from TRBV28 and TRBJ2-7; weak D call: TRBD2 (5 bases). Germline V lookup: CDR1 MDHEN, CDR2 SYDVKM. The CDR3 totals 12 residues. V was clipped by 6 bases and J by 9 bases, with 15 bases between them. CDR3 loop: CASSRRDRVQYF. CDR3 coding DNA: TGTGCCAGCAGCCGCCGGGATAGGGTGCAGTACTTC.

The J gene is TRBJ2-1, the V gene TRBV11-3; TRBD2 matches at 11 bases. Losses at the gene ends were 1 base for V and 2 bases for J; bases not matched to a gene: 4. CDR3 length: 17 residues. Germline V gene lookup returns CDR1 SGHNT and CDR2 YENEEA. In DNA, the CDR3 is TGTGCCAGCAGCTTAGGGGGGACTAGCGGTGCCTACAATGAGCAGTTCTTC. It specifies CASSLGGTSGAYNEQFF.

For the CDR3, the DNA is TGTGCCAGCGGACGGGAGGTCACGGAAGGAAACACCATATATTTT. Translating gives CASGREVTEGNTIYF. V and J are TRBV6-7 and TRBJ1-3; D uncertain. TRBV6-7 is classed as an ORF, of uncertain function. V was cut by 8 bases and J by 4 bases, with 18 bases left in between. The CDR3 contains 15 residues.

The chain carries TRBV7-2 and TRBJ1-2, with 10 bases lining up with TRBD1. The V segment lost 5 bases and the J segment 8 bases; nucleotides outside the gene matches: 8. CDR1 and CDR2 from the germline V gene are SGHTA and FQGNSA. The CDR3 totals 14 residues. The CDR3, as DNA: TGTGCCAGCAGCCTATATGGGACAGGGGCCGGCTACACCTTC. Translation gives CASSLYGTGAGYTF.

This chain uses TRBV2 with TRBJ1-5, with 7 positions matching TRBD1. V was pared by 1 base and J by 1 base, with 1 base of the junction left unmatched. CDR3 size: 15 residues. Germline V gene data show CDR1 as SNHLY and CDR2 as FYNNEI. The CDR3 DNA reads TGTGCCAGCAGTGAAGAGGGGGCAAGCAATCAGCCCCAGCATTTT. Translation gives CASSEEGASNQPQHF.

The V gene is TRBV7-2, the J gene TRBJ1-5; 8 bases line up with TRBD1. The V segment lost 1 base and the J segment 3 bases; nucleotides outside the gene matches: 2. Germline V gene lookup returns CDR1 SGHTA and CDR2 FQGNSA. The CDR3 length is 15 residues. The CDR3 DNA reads TGTGCCAGCAGCTTAGTCCAGGGGGCCAATCAGCCCCAGCATTTT. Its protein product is CASSLVQGANQPQHF.

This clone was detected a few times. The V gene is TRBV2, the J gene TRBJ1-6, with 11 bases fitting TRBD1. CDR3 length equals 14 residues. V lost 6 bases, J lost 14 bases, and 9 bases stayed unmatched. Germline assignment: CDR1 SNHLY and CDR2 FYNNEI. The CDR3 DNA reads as TGTGCCAGCAGAACCGGGACAGGGGGGATCACCCTCCACTTT. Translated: CASRTGTGGITLHF. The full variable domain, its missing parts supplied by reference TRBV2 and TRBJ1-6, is EPEVTQTPSHQVTQMGQEVILRCVPISNHLYFYWYRQILGQKVEFLVSFYNNEISEKSEIFDDQFSVERPDGSNFTLKIRSTKLEDSAMYFCASRTGTGGITLHFGNGTRLTVT.

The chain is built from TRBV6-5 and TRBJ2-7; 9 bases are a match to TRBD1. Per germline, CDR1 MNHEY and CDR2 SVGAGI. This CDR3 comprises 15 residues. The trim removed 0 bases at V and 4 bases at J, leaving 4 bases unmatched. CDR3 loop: CASSYSGTGSYEQYF. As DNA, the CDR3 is TGTGCCAGCAGTTACTCGGGGACAGGGTCGTACGAGCAGTACTTC.

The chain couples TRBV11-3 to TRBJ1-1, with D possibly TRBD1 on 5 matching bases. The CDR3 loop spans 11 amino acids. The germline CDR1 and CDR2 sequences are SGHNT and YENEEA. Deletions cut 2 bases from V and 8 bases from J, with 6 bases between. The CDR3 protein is CASSLRGEAFF. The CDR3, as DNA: TGTGCCAGCAGCTTAAGGGGAGAAGCTTTCTTT.

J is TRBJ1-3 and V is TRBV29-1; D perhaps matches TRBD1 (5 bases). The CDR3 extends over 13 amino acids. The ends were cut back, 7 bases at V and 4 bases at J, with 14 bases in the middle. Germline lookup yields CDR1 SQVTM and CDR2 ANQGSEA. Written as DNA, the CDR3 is TGCAGCGCAATAAGGGGTTCCGGAAACACCATATATTTT. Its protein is CSAIRGSGNTIYF.

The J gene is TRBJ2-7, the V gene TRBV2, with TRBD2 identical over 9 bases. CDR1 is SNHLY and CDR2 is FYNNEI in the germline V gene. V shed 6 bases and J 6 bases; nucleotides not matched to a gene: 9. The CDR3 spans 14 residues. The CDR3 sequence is CASSAPSGDGEQYF. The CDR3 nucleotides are TGTGCCAGCAGCGCACCTAGCGGGGATGGCGAGCAGTACTTC. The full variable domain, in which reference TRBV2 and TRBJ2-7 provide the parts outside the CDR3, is EPEVTQTPSHQVTQMGQEVILRCVPISNHLYFYWYRQILGQKVEFLVSFYNNEISEKSEIFDDQFSVERPDGSNFTLKIRSTKLEDSAMYFCASSAPSGDGEQYFGPGTRLTVT.

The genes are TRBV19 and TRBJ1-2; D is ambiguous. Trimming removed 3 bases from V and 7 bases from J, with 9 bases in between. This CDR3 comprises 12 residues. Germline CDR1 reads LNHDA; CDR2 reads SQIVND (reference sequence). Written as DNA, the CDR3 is TGTGCCAGTAGTATGAGATCTAGTGGCTACACCTTC. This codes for CASSMRSSGYTF.

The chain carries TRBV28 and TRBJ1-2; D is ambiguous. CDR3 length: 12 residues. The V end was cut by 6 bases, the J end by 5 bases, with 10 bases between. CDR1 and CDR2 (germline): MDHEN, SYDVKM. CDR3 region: CASSPPGYGYTF. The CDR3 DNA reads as TGTGCCAGCAGCCCCCCCGGGTATGGCTACACCTTC.

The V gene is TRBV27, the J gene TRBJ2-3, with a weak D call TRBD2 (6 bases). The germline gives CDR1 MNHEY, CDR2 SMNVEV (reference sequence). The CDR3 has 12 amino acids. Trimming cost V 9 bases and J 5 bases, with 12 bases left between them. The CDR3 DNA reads TGTGCCAGTCGACGGGGAGGAGATACGCAGTATTTT. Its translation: CASRRGGDTQYF.